The present entry profiles one T cell receptor (beta chain) with its context. Repertoires were generated with immunoSEQ multiplex PCR, while TCRdb's copy carries only in-frame clones and drops some. The repertoire has 90,000 or so clones, under 95% of them found once; the top ten carry 0.7% to 0.95%. The data belong to a study of OX40 agonist ivuxolimab in advanced cancers. The sequence was obtained from an adult with an advanced solid tumor such as melanoma, head and neck, liver or kidney cancer. This specimen consisted of CD4+ or CD8+ T cells sorted from blood, obtained in a trial of the OX40 agonist ivuxolimab.

CDR3 coding DNA: TGTGCCAGCAGCTTACCTACAGGGGGTGGCACAGATACGCAGTATTTT. Translation gives CASSLPTGGGTDTQYF. The rearrangement uses TRBV7-3 and TRBJ2-3, with 8 positions matching TRBD1. Germline V lookup: CDR1 SGHTA, CDR2 FQGTGA. The V and J ends lost 2 bases and 1 base, in that order; junction bases with no gene match: 5. The length of the CDR3 is 16 residues.